This is a list of T cell receptor beta chains from one sample in a study of T-cell reconstitution after alpha-beta-depleted transplantation in children. TCRdb itself ran the PCR reads through MiXCR, one entry per CDR3 protein. The table has some 200,000 distinct CDR3 sequences, about 8.8% seen once. The sequenced sample was PBMCs from the stem cell graft donor, obtained from the stem cell graft. These receptors were collected from a human donor who donated a stem cell graft to a child with SCID. CDR3s include the opening cysteine and the closing phenylalanine or tryptophan. A D gene is named only where the DNA matches it firmly. For some rows the clone size is stated as once, few or many, or as a class when expanded; others skip it.

clone_size j_call v_call d_call cdr3_aa cdr3_nt
many TRBJ1-5 TRBV11-2 TRBD1 CASSRLPGQSNQPQHF TGTGCCAGCAGCCGCCTCCCGGGACAGAGCAATCAGCCCCAGCATTTT
many TRBJ1-2 TRBV20-1 NA CSAIRPPGYTF TGCAGTGCTATACGCCCGCCCGGCTACACCTTC
many TRBJ2-3 TRBV6-5 NA CASSYRAAGQTDTQYF TGTGCCAGCAGTTACAGGGCCGCGGGGCAGACAGATACGCAGTATTTT
many TRBJ2-7 TRBV10-3 NA CATSGSLSYEQYF TGTGCCACCTCGGGCAGTCTCTCCTACGAGCAGTACTTC
many TRBJ2-3 TRBV2 NA CASNIQAPVTDTQYF TGTGCCAGCAATATACAGGCGCCGGTAACAGATACGCAGTATTTT
few TRBJ2-3 TRBV12-3/TRBV12-4 TRBD2 CASTFGGATDTQYF TGTGCCAGCACTTTCGGGGGGGCAACAGATACGCAGTATTTT
many TRBJ2-7 TRBV20-1 NA CSAEGPSYEQYF TGCAGTGCTGAGGGACCCTCCTACGAGCAGTACTTC
many TRBJ2-1 TRBV7-9 TRBD2 CASIPNEREFYNEQFF TGTGCCAGCATCCCCAACGAGCGGGAATTCTACAATGAGCAGTTCTTC
many TRBJ2-1 TRBV20-1 TRBD2 CSAQPPGLAVYNEQFF TGCAGTGCTCAGCCCCCGGGACTAGCGGTCTACAATGAGCAGTTCTTC
few TRBJ1-5 TRBV30 TRBD1 CAWNPGQGLQPQHF TGTGCCTGGAACCCGGGACAGGGTTTACAGCCCCAGCATTTT
many TRBJ2-5 TRBV29-1 NA CSVETGVETQYF TGCAGCGTTGAGACGGGGGTGGAGACCCAGTACTTC
many TRBJ2-5 TRBV20-1 TRBD2 CSAVSPKRGFETQYF TGCAGTGCTGTGTCCCCTAAGCGGGGGTTCGAGACCCAGTACTTC
many TRBJ2-6 TRBV21-1 NA CASSKGGEPPGANVLTF TGTGCCAGCAGCAAAGGGGGAGAACCACCTGGGGCCAACGTCCTGACTTTC
many TRBJ1-6 TRBV15 NA CATSISLSSPLHF TGTGCCACCAGTATAAGTTTGAGTTCACCCCTCCACTTT
many TRBJ2-1 TRBV27 NA CASSLTWDGYNEQFF TGTGCCAGCAGTCTCACCTGGGACGGCTACAATGAGCAGTTCTTC
many TRBJ2-7 TRBV29-1 NA CSVGVGPAPYEQYF TGCAGCGTTGGAGTGGGGCCTGCCCCCTACGAGCAGTACTTC
many TRBJ2-1 TRBV7-9 NA CASSPSGRSSYNEQFF TGTGCCAGCAGTCCATCGGGGAGGAGCTCCTACAATGAGCAGTTCTTC
many TRBJ1-1 TRBV7-2 NA CASSSDQNTEAFF TGTGCCAGCAGCTCAGATCAGAACACTGAAGCTTTCTTT
many TRBJ2-7 TRBV20-1 NA CSARGSQNSYEQYF TGCAGTGCTAGAGGATCACAGAACTCCTACGAGCAGTACTTC
many TRBJ2-5 TRBV4-3 NA CASSQRGRGETQYF TGCGCCAGCAGCCAACGTGGTCGGGGGGAGACCCAGTACTTC
many TRBJ2-5 TRBV6-1 NA CASSEGYWTRETQYF TGTGCCAGCAGTGAGGGGTACTGGACCCGAGAGACCCAGTACTTC
few TRBJ1-5 TRBV27 NA CASSVPGLYQPQHF TGTGCCAGCAGTGTTCCGGGCCTTTATCAGCCCCAGCATTTT
many TRBJ2-1 TRBV7-2 NA CASSSRRSLAYNEQFF TGTGCCAGCAGCTCCCGCCGGAGTCTAGCGTACAATGAGCAGTTCTTC
NA TRBJ2-3 TRBV12-3/TRBV12-4 TRBD2 CASSPRASGGTDTQYF TGTGCCAGCAGTCCCAGGGCTAGCGGGGGCACAGATACGCAGTATTTT
many TRBJ2-5 TRBV2 NA CASSEYLVGQETQYF TGTGCCAGCAGTGAATACCTCGTGGGTCAAGAGACCCAGTACTTC
many TRBJ2-3 TRBV10-3 TRBD2 CAIKPSGGADTQYF TGTGCCATCAAACCTAGCGGGGGGGCTGATACGCAGTATTTT
many TRBJ1-1 TRBV3-1 NA CASSQGWVSEAFF TGTGCCAGCAGCCAAGGATGGGTCTCAGAAGCTTTCTTT
NA TRBJ2-3 TRBV2 TRBD2 CASCSTGRGAGGTDTQYF TGTGCCAGCTGTTCCACGGGGCGGGGGGCTGGGGGCACAGATACGCAGTATTTT
many TRBJ2-3 TRBV9 TRBD2 CASSVASSGGLSTDTQYF TGTGCCAGCAGCGTAGCCTCTAGCGGGGGCCTTAGCACAGATACGCAGTATTTT
many TRBJ2-2 TRBV20-1 TRBD2 CSCRLAGNTGELFF TGCAGTTGTCGACTAGCGGGGAACACCGGGGAGCTGTTTTTT
many TRBJ1-2 TRBV3-1 NA CASSPANGRGASNYGYTF TGTGCCAGCAGCCCGGCGAATGGACGGGGAGCCTCTAACTATGGCTACACCTTC
many TRBJ1-1 TRBV9 NA CASSVAPGRNTEAFF TGTGCCAGCAGCGTAGCCCCGGGGAGGAACACTGAAGCTTTCTTT